This TCR beta chain originates from a study of identical twins. General observations from the study: Twin pairs' shared out-of-frame alpha sequences were enriched in low generation probability. Whereas memory repertoires showed no such difference, abundant cord blood beta clonotypes carried fewer insertions. Where beta out-of-frame sequences were concerned, excess twin sharing was weaker.

Every one of the donors was a healthy Caucasian. This clonotype was detected only a few times. Its target is not known. TCRdb recomputed calls from the 5' RACE reads with MiXCR, one row per CDR3 protein. Of about 330,000 distinct CDR3 sequences in the sample, 9% to 15% were seen once. This sample also appeared in a second study, on yellow fever vaccine responses in identical twins.

Specimen: CD8+ T cells sorted from blood. This clonotype was sampled from a woman younger than 30 in good health.

The CDR3 nucleotides are TGCGCCAGCAGCCAAGATCCGGTACTAGCCGCTTACGAGCAGTACTTC. It specifies CASSQDPVLAAYEQYF. V gene TRBV4-1 combines with J gene TRBJ2-7, with D possibly TRBD2 on 6 matching bases. This CDR3 is built from 16 residues. Germline CDR1 is MGHRA and CDR2 is YSYEKL. V gave up 0 bases and J gave up 4 bases, with 16 bases separating them.